Presented here are 26 T cell receptor beta chains from one specimen sequenced in a study of blood T cells in healthy people across ages. Primed by a sample-barcoded 5' primer and a J-beta primer mix, a second PCR proceeded for roughly 7 to 12 cycles. One entry per CDR3 protein, called by TCRdb with MiXCR from the 5' RACE reads. In the table there are hundreds of thousands of distinct CDR3 sequences, about 61% of which are singletons. Sequenced sample: blood. These receptors were obtained from a man aged 40-49 years in good health.

Written as DNA, the CDR3 is TGTGCCAGCAGTGACATCGGACTAGCGGGCTACGAGCAGTACTTC. Translated: CASSDIGLAGYEQYF. The chain employs TRBV12-3 or TRBV12-4 and TRBJ2-7; TRBD2 matches at 11 bases. J was trimmed by 3 bases and V by 5 bases; bases with no gene match: 6. There are 15 residues in the CDR3.

In this sample, this clonotype turned up a few times. The gene calls are TRBV7-3 and TRBJ2-6, with 8 bases matching TRBD2. CDR3 length: 17 amino acids. J was trimmed by 2 bases and V by 0 bases; bases with no gene match: 3. Germline V gene lookup returns CDR1 SGHTA and CDR2 FQGTGA. Here the CDR3 DNA reads TGTGCCAGCAGCTTAACCGGACTAGCCGCTGGGGCCAACGTCCTGACTTTC. This codes for CASSLTGLAAGANVLTF.

CDR3 protein: CSVEGGRYTGELFF. As DNA, the CDR3 is TGCAGCGTTGAAGGGGGGAGGTATACCGGGGAGCTGTTTTTT. V is TRBV29-1 and J is TRBJ2-2, with D perhaps TRBD2 (6 bases). Trimming cost V 1 base and J 5 bases, with 11 bases left between them. CDR3 length equals 14 residues. CDR1 and CDR2 (germline): SQVTM, ANQGSEA.

The gene calls are TRBV5-1 and TRBJ1-1, with a tentative D call TRBD1 (6 bases). The germline V gene encodes CDR1 SGHRS and CDR2 YFSETQ. The CDR3 is 15 residues long. Trimming stripped 6 bases from V and 4 bases from J, with 19 bases between. The CDR3 loop is CASKLQGGSITEAFF. The CDR3 DNA reads TGCGCCAGCAAGTTACAGGGCGGTTCTATCACTGAAGCTTTCTTT.

The chain employs TRBV18 and TRBJ2-5; no reliable D call. Germline loops: CDR1 KGHSH, CDR2 LQKENI. Trimming took 1 base from V and 2 from J, leaving 14 bases between them. The CDR3 runs 16 residues. Written as DNA, the CDR3 is TGTGCCAGCTCACCACTTGGCAGAACAAATCAAGAGACCCAGTACTTC. As protein: CASSPLGRTNQETQYF.

For this clonotype: The junction does not match germline at one end; this may be a read error. The CDR3 DNA is TGTGCCAGCGGTGATCCGCTTAACAGGGGGGGGACTAACTATGGCTACACCTTC. Translating gives CASGDPLNRGGTNYGYTF. This sequence joins TRBV2 and TRBJ1-2; 8 bases are a match to TRBD1. This CDR3 has 18 amino acids. CDR1 is SNHLY and CDR2 is FYNNEI in the germline V gene.

CDR3: CASSSRPGGGVTTEQFF. The DNA of the CDR3 is TGTGCCAGCAGCTCCAGGCCGGGCGGGGGTGTGACAACTGAGCAGTTCTTC. This chain links TRBV5-5 with TRBJ2-1; 7 bases fit TRBD2. The germline CDR1 and CDR2 sequences are SGHKS and YYEKEE (reference sequence). The CDR3 runs to 17 residues. J gave up 9 bases and V 3 bases, and 18 bases lay outside the gene matches. Full variable domain (rest looked up from reference TRBV5-5 and TRBJ2-1): DAGVTQSPTHLIKTRGQQVTLRCSPISGHKSVSWYQQVLGQGPQFIFQYYEKEERGRGNFPDRFSARQFPNYSSELNVNALLLGDSALYLCASSSRPGGGVTTEQFFGPGTRLTVL.

This clonotype appeared a single time. The chain joins TRBV9 to TRBJ1-4, with TRBD1 matching 8 bases. Germline assignment: CDR1 SGDLS and CDR2 YYNGEE. The CDR3 sequence is 15 residues long. V shed 0 bases, J shed 7 bases, and the junction held 5 bases outside the gene matches. The CDR3 sequence is CASSVAGGASEKLFF. In nucleotides, the CDR3 is TGTGCCAGCAGCGTAGCAGGGGGCGCGAGTGAAAAACTGTTTTTT.

DNA of the CDR3: TGTGCCAGCAGCTCAACCAGGAACTACGAGCAGTACTTC. It encodes CASSSTRNYEQYF. The chain employs TRBV5-6 and TRBJ2-7; D not certain. The V end lost 3 bases, the J end lost 3 bases, and 10 bases lay between the germline ends. Germline CDR1 reads SGHDT; CDR2 reads YYEEEE. The CDR3 has 13 amino acids.

As to this clonotype: A single base separates this from a much larger clone, so it may be a read error. The genes are TRBV6-6 and TRBJ2-3, with a tentative D call TRBD1 (7 bases). This CDR3 has 15 residues. V lost 7 bases and J 5 bases, leaving 19 bases between the germline ends. Germline V CDR1 and CDR2: MNHNY, SVGAGI (reference sequence). CDR3 loop: CASTHGGRGVDTQYF. CDR3 in DNA: TGTGCCAGCACCCATGGAGGCAGGGGGGTAGATACGCAGTATTTT.

DNA for the CDR3: TGTGCCAGTAGCAATCAGCCCCAGCATTTT. Protein product: CASSNQPQHF. The chain has TRBV19 and TRBJ1-5; no clear D. The CDR3 totals 10 residues. Trimming left V 6 bases short and J 3 bases short, with 0 bases between. CDR1 and CDR2 from the germline V gene are LNHDA and SQIVND (reference sequence).

A few counts support this clonotype. The chain has TRBV6-2 or TRBV6-3 and TRBJ2-5; a weak D match, TRBD2 (6 bases). Trimming stripped 6 bases from V and 5 bases from J, with 19 bases between. This CDR3 comprises 15 residues. Germline values: CDR1 MNHEY, CDR2 SVGEGT. CDR3 DNA: TGTGCCAGCAGCCCCTGGGCGGGATCGTTGGAGACCCAGTACTTC. Translation: CASSPWAGSLETQYF.

The V gene is TRBV7-9, the J gene TRBJ1-2, with D perhaps matching TRBD1 (5 bases). The CDR3 sequence is 15 residues long. The V gene's germline CDR1 is SEHNR and CDR2 FQNEAQ (reference sequence). V was trimmed by 5 bases and J by 3 bases, leaving 16 bases between them. The CDR3, as DNA: TGTGCCAGCAGCCTCCGGGACGGCCAGCACTATGGCTACACCTTC. This gives the protein CASSLRDGQHYGYTF.

This clonotype was recorded a few times. CDR3 nucleotides: TGTGCCAGCAGTCGCGTGGGGGGCACAGATACGCAGTATTTT. This gives the protein CASSRVGGTDTQYF. The genes are TRBV7-3 and TRBJ2-3; D may correspond to TRBD1 or TRBD2 (5 bases each). V lost 6 bases and J 1 base, leaving 11 bases between the germline ends. The germline gives CDR1 SGHTA, CDR2 FQGTGA. This CDR3 comprises 14 residues.

This clonotype has more than one count but fewer than ten. This chain uses TRBV27 with TRBJ1-6; D perhaps matches TRBD1 (6 bases). The CDR3 is 12 residues long. V was cut by 8 bases and J by 6 bases, with 8 bases left in between. Germline V gene data show CDR1 as MNHEY and CDR2 as SMNVEV (reference sequence). CDR3 sequence: CASGQINSPLHF. The CDR3, as DNA: TGTGCCAGCGGACAGATTAATTCACCCCTCCACTTT.

The chain combines TRBV25-1 with TRBJ1-6, with 8 bases lining up with TRBD1. Germline V lookup: CDR1 MGHDK, CDR2 SYGVNS. The CDR3 length is 15 residues. J lost 8 bases, V lost 1 base, and 4 bases had no gene match. Here the CDR3 reads CASSELDRVDSPLHF. CDR3 sequence (DNA): TGTGCCAGCAGTGAATTGGACAGGGTTGATTCACCCCTCCACTTT.

Note on this clonotype: Germline is not matched at one junction end, which may reflect a read error. This chain connects TRBV4-3 to TRBJ1-3, with a weak D call TRBD1 (6 bases). The CDR3 is 16 amino acids. CDR1 and CDR2 from the germline V gene are LGHNA and YSLEER. The CDR3 DNA is TGCGCCAGCAGCCCCGGGGGGCAGGGAGCAAGAAACACCGTATATTTT. Translating gives CASSPGGQGARNTVYF.

V gene TRBV2 combines with J gene TRBJ2-4; unclear D gene. The J call is uncertain, as TRBJ2-5 better fits the DNA end. CDR1 is SNHLY and CDR2 is FYNNEI in the germline V gene. CDR3 length equals 14 residues. Here the CDR3 DNA reads TGTGCCAGCAGTGAAGCGGGGTCCGAAGAGACCCAGTACTTC. Protein: CASSEAGSEETQYF.

This clonotype is a singleton in its sample. One end of the junction is discordant with germline, which a read error may explain. The genes are TRBV11-3 and TRBJ2-5; tentative D call: TRBD1 (5 bases). There are 14 residues in the CDR3. Germline values: CDR1 SGHNT, CDR2 YENEEA. The CDR3 loop is CVSSSMVGEETQYF. CDR3 sequence (DNA): TGTGTCAGCAGCTCAATGGTAGGGGAAGAGACCCAGTACTTC. The full variable domain, with the rest looked up from reference TRBV11-3 and TRBJ2-5, is EAGVVQSPRYKIIEKKQPVAFWCNPISGHNTLYWYLQNLGQGPELLIRYENEEAVDDSQLPKDRFSAERLKGVDSTLKIQPAELGDSAVYLCVSSSMVGEETQYFGPGTRLLVL.

The table lists this clonotype with a count of one. The chain carries TRBV20-1 and TRBJ2-7, with TRBD2 matching over 7 bases. Germline V gene lookup returns CDR1 DFQATT and CDR2 SNEGSKA (reference sequence). This CDR3 is built from 14 residues. V was pared by 6 bases and J by 3 bases, with 11 bases of the junction left unmatched. The CDR3 protein is CSAAATSGNYEQYF. CDR3 nucleotides: TGCAGTGCCGCGGCGACGAGCGGGAACTACGAGCAGTACTTC.

The chain uses TRBV10-3 and TRBJ2-7, with D unresolved. Germline V lookup: CDR1 ENHRY, CDR2 SYGVKD. V lost 4 bases, J lost 4 bases, and 5 bases lay in between. CDR3 size: 11 residues. The CDR3 DNA reads TGTGCCATCAGTGGCGAATACGAGCAGTACTTC. This codes for CAISGEYEQYF.

V is TRBV7-9 and J is TRBJ2-3; D possibly corresponds to TRBD2 (5 bases). Germline values: CDR1 SEHNR, CDR2 FQNEAQ (reference sequence). The germline V and J ends were trimmed by 6 bases and 5 bases, with 12 bases remaining between them. The CDR3 contains 13 residues. CDR3 in amino acids: CASRRSEGDTQYF. In DNA form, the CDR3 reads TGTGCCAGCAGACGTTCAGAGGGAGATACGCAGTATTTT.

The genes are TRBV9 and TRBJ2-5; a possible D gene is TRBD1 (5 bases). V gave up 6 bases and J gave up 11 bases, with 17 bases separating them. The germline CDR1 and CDR2 sequences are SGDLS and YYNGEE. This CDR3 region has 12 residues. As DNA, the CDR3 is TGTGCCAGCAATGGGGCTCTTCCCGTGCAGTACTTC. Its translation is CASNGALPVQYF.

This sequence joins TRBV4-2 and TRBJ1-2, with D tentatively TRBD1 (5 bases). There are 13 residues in the CDR3. In germline, CDR1 is LGHNA, CDR2 YNFKEQ. V was cut by 0 bases and J by 7 bases, with 9 bases left in between. This CDR3 reads CASSQELGVGYTF. CDR3 coding DNA: TGTGCCAGCAGCCAAGAGCTAGGGGTTGGCTACACCTTC.

The CDR3 loop is CASSDERDRENIQYF. The CDR3 DNA reads as TGTGCCAGCAGTGACGAAAGAGACAGGGAAAACATTCAGTACTTC. The V call is TRBV6-4, the J call TRBJ2-5; 7 bases align to TRBD1. TRBJ2-4 matches the DNA end more closely, so the J call is doubtful. The CDR3 has 15 residues. Germline assignment: CDR1 MRHNA and CDR2 SNTAGT.

This chain links TRBV5-1 with TRBJ2-6; D remains ambiguous. V gave up 1 base and J gave up 4 bases, with 18 bases separating them. The CDR3 loop spans 18 amino acids. CDR1 SGHRS and CDR2 YFSETQ come from the germline V gene. CDR3 nucleotide sequence: TGCGCCAGCAGCTTGTTCGGCTCCCTGGGGTCCGGGGCCAACGTCCTGACTTTC. Translation: CASSLFGSLGSGANVLTF.